The entry below describes one T cell receptor beta chain. The data belong to a study of blood T cell repertoires in COVID-19. About the study: Specimens from acute and convalescent COVID-19 originated in the United States, Italy and Spain. PBMCs, B-cell-depleted T cells, or T cells were the source of the cDNA or gDNA that made up the material.

Original processing methods: For nucleated cells, counts were estimated from reference gene primer amplification. Data came from immunoSEQ multiplex PCR; TCRdb stores just in-frame clones and leaves some out. V and J calls and clone size are as listed in that table; D and trimming were resolved from the DNA. This table has 55,000 to 75,000 clones, around 82% appearing once. V lost 5 bases and J 5 bases, leaving 13 bases between the germline ends. The CDR3 runs to 13 residues. Germline lookup yields CDR1 SGHVS and CDR2 FNYEAQ. The J gene is TRBJ2-7, the V gene TRBV7-6; D perhaps matches TRBD2 (5 bases). This TCR was recovered from an elderly man with active COVID-19. Sample: peripheral blood. The CDR3 bases are TGTGCCAGCAGCCCAGCCGGACTCCACGAGCAGTACTTC. Translation: CASSPAGLHEQYF.